This T cell receptor (beta chain) appears in the sequencing data of a study of blood T cell repertoires in COVID-19. In germline, CDR1 is MNHEY, CDR2 SMNVEV (reference sequence). Trimming stripped 5 bases from V and 7 bases from J, with 9 bases between. CDR3 length equals 13 residues. Assay: immunoSEQ multiplex PCR; the TCRdb copy retains only in-frame clones and omits some. The sample lists over 350,000 clones, nearly 90% occurring once. This TCR came from a woman under 30 with acute COVID-19. The sequencing input was PBMCs or T cells enriched from blood (not recorded which). The chain joins TRBV27 to TRBJ1-6; D is unresolved. CDR3 loop: CASSPASNSPLHF. DNA of the CDR3: TGTGCCAGCAGTCCCGCGTCCAATTCACCCCTCCACTTT.